This record concerns one T cell receptor (beta chain) sequence. The length of the CDR3 is 15 residues. Germline V CDR1 and CDR2: SGHRS, YFSETQ. Germline trimming cut 7 bases from V and 2 bases from J; bases unmatched to any gene: 9. Splitting the CD4+ cells yielded a CD45RA+ naive subset and a CD45RA-negative memory subset. These data belong to a study of shared clonotypes between healthy human individuals. Researchers ran the assay at a deep level. In the sorted-subset replicate PCRs, about 200 ng DNA, 25,000 to 30,000 T cell genomes, was used. Profiling relied on immunoSEQ multiplex PCR, and the TCRdb table lists in-frame clones only, not all of them. This table has more than 400,000 clones, almost 97% appearing once.

Sequencing was done on a sample of naive CD4+ T cells sorted from blood. Regarding subset: CD45RA+ positively selected. V is TRBV5-1 and J is TRBJ2-3; 8 nucleotides align to TRBD2. The clonotype comes from a woman in her thirties in good health. CDR3 residues: CASARTSSYTDTQYF. The DNA for the CDR3 is TGCGCCAGCGCCAGGACTAGCAGCTACACAGATACGCAGTATTTT.